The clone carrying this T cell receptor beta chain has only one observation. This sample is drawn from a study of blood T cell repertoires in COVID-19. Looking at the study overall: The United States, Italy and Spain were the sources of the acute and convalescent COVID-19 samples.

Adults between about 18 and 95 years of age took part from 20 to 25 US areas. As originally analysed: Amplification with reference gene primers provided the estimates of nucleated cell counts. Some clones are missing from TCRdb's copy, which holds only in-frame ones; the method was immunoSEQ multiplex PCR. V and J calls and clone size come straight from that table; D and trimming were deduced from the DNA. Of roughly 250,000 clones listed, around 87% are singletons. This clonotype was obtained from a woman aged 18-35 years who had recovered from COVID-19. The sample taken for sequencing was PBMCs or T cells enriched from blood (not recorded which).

The CDR3 is CASSETEKLFF. The CDR3 bases are TGTGCCAGCAGTGAAACAGAAAAACTGTTTTTT. The chain is built from TRBV6-1 and TRBJ1-4; D is unresolved. This CDR3 is built from 11 residues. Germline CDR1 reads MNHNS; CDR2 reads SASEGT. With 2 bases removed from V and 8 bases from J, the gap between germline ends came to 3 bases.